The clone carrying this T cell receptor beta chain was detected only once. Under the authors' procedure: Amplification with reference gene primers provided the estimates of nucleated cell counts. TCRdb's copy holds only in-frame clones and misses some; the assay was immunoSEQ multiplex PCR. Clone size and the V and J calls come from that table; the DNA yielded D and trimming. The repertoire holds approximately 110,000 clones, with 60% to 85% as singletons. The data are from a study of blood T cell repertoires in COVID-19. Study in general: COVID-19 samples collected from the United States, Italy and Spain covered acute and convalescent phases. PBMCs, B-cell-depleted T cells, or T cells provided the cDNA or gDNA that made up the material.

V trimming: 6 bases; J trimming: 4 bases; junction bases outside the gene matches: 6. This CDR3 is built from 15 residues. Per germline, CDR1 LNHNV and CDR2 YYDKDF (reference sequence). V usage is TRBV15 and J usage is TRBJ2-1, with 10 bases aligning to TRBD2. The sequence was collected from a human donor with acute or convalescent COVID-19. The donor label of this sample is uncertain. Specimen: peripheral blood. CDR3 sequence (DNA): TGTGCCACCAGACCTGGACTAGCGGCGTACAATGAGCAGTTCTTC. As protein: CATRPGLAAYNEQFF. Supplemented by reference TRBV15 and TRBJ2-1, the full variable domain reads DAMVIQNPRYQVTQFGKPVTLSCSQTLNHNVMYWYQQKSSQAPKLLFHYYDKDFNNEADTPDNFQSRRPNTSFCFLDIRSPGLGDTAMYLCATRPGLAAYNEQFFGPGTRLTVL.